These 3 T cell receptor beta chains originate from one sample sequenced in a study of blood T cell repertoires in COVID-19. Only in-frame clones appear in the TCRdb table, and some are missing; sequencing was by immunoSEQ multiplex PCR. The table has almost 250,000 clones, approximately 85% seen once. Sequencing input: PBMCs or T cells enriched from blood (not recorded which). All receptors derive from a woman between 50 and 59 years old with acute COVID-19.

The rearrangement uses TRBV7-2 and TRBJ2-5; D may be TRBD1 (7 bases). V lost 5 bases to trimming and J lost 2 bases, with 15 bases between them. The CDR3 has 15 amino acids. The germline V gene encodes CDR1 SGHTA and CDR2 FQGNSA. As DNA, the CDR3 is TGTGCCAGCAGCACACGACAGGGAGGACAAGAGACCCAGTACTTC. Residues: CASSTRQGGQETQYF.

Here the CDR3 reads CASSSHIGATEAFF. The DNA of the CDR3 is TGCGCCAGCAGCTCCCATATAGGGGCCACTGAAGCTTTCTTT. This chain joins TRBV5-1 and TRBJ1-1, with a tentative D call TRBD1 (5 bases). Germline V gives CDR1 SGHRS, CDR2 YFSETQ. The CDR3 runs 14 residues. The germline V and J ends were trimmed by 3 bases and 4 bases, with 13 bases remaining between them.

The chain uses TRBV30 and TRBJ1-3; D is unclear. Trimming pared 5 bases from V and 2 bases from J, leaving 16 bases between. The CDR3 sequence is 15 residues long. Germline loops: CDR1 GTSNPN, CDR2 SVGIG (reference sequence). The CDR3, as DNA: TGTGCCTGGGCCCACCGGGAGTCGACTGGAAACACCATATATTTT. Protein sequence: CAWAHRESTGNTIYF.